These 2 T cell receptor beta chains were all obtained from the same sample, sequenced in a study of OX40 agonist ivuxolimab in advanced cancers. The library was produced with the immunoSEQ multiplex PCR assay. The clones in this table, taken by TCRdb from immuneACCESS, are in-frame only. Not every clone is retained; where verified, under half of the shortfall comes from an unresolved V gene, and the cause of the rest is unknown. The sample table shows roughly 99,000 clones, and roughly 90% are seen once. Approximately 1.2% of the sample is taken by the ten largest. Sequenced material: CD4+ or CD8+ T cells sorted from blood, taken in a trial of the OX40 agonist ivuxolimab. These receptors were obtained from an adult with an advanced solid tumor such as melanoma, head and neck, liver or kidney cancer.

In nucleotides, the CDR3 is TGTGCCAGCAGTGTCCTTGGGAGCGGGATAAACTACGAGCAGTACTTC. It is translated as CASSVLGSGINYEQYF. V gene TRBV27 combines with J gene TRBJ2-7; TRBD2 matches at 7 bases. Germline-derived CDR1 and CDR2 are MNHEY and SMNVEV (reference sequence). With V trimmed by 5 bases and J by 3 bases, 13 bases remained unmatched. CDR3 length equals 16 residues.

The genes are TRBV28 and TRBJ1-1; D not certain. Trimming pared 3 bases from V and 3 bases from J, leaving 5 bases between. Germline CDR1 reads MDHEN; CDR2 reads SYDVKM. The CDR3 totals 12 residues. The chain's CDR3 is CASSFGYTEAFF. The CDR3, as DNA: TGTGCCAGCAGTTTCGGGTACACTGAAGCTTTCTTT.